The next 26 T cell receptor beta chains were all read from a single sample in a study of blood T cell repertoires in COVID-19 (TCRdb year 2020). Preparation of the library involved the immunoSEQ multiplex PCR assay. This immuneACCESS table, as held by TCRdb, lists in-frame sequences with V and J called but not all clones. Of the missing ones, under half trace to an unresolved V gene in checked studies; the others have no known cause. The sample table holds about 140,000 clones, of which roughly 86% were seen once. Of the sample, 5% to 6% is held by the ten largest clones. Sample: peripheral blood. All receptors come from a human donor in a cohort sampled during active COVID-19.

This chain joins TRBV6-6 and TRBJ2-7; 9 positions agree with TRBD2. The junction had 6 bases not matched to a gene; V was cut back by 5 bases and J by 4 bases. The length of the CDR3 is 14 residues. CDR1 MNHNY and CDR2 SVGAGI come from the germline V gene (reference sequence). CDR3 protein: CASSPSGAKYEQYF. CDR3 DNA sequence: TGTGCCAGCAGTCCTAGCGGGGCGAAGTACGAGCAGTACTTC.

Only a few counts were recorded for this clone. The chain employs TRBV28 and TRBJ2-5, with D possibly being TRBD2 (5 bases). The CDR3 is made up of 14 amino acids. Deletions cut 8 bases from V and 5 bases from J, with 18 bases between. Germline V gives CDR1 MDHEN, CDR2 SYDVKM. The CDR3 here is CASLRASRRETQYF. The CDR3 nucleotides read TGTGCCAGCCTCCGGGCCTCACGGAGGGAGACCCAGTACTTC.

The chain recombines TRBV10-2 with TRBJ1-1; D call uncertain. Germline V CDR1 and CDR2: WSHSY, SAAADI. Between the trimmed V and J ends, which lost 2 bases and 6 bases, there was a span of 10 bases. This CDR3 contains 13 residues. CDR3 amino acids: CASSERGYPEAFF. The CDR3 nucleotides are TGCGCCAGCAGTGAGAGAGGGTACCCTGAAGCTTTCTTT.

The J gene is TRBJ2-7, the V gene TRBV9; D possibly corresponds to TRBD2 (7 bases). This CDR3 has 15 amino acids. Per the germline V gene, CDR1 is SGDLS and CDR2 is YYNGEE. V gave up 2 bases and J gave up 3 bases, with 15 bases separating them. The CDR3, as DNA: TGTGCCAGCAGCGTCGGAGGCGGGGGCAGCTACGAGCAGTACTTC. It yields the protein CASSVGGGGSYEQYF.

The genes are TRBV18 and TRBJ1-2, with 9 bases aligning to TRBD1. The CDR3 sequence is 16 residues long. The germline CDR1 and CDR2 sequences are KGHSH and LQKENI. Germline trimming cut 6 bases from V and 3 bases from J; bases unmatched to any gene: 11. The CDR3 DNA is TGTGCCAGCTCGCAATTGGGACAGGGCGGGGACTATGGCTACACCTTC. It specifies CASSQLGQGGDYGYTF. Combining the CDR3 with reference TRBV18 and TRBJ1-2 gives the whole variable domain NAGVMQNPRHLVRRRGQEARLRCSPMKGHSHVYWYRQLPEEGLKFMVYLQKENIIDESGMPKERFSAEFPKEGPSILRIQQVVRGDSAAYFCASSQLGQGGDYGYTFGSGTRLTVV.

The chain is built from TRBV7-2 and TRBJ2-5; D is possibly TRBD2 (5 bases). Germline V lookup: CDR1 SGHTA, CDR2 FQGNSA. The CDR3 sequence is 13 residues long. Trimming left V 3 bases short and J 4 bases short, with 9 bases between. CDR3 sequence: CASSFSRVETQYF. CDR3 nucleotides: TGTGCCAGCAGCTTCTCGCGGGTAGAGACCCAGTACTTC.

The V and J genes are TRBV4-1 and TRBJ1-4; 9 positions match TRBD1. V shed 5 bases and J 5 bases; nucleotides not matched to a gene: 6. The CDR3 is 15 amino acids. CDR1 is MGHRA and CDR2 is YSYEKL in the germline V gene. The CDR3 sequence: CASSIVGQGNEKLFF. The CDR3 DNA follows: TGCGCCAGCAGCATAGTGGGACAGGGAAATGAAAAACTGTTTTTT.

The CDR3 coding sequence is TGTGCCAGTAGTCCCCGACTAGCGGAGAACCAAGAGACCCAGTACTTC. This codes for CASSPRLAENQETQYF. This rearrangement joins TRBV19 to TRBJ2-5; 9 bases agree with TRBD2. Trimming removed 5 bases from V and 0 bases from J; junction bases left unmatched: 7. The CDR3 spans 16 residues. The germline V gene encodes CDR1 LNHDA and CDR2 SQIVND (reference sequence).

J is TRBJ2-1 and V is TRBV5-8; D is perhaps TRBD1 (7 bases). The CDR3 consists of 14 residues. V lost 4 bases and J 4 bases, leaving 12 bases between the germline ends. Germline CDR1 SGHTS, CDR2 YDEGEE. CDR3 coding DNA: TGTGCCAGCAGCCAGGGGGACTTTTACAATGAGCAGTTCTTC. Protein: CASSQGDFYNEQFF. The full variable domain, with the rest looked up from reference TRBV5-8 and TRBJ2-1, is EAGVTQSPTHLIKTRGQQATLRCSPISGHTSVYWYQQALGLGLQFLLWYDEGEERNRGNFPPRFSGRQFPNYSSELNVNALELEDSALYLCASSQGDFYNEQFFGPGTRLTVL.

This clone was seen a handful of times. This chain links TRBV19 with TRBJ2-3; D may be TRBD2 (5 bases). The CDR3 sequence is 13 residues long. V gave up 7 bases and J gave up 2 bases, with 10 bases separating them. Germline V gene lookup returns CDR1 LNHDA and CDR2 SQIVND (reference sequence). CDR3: CASTGLFTDTQYF. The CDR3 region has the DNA TGTGCCAGTACCGGACTTTTCACAGATACGCAGTATTTT.

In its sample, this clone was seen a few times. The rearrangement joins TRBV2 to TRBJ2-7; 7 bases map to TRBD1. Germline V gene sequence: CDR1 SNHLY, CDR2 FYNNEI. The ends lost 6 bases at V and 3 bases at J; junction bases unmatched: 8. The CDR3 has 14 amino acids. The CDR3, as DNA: TGTGCCAGCAGGGGACAGCCCCCCCTCTACGAGCAGTACTTC. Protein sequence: CASRGQPPLYEQYF.

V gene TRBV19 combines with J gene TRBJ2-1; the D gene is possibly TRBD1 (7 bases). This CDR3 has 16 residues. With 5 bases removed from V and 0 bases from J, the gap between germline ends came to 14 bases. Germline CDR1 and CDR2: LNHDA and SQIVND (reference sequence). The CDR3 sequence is CASSVIQGGSYNEQFF. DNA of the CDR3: TGTGCCAGTAGTGTCATCCAGGGGGGCTCCTACAATGAGCAGTTCTTC.

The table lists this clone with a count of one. In nucleotides, the CDR3 is TGTGCCAGTAGTTTAACAGGGGGCCGGTCCTACAATGAGCAGTTCTTC. It codes for CASSLTGGRSYNEQFF. V gene TRBV19 combines with J gene TRBJ2-1, with 9 bases identical to TRBD1. The J segment lost 1 base and the V segment lost 5 bases, leaving 6 bases of the junction unmatched. Germline lookup yields CDR1 LNHDA and CDR2 SQIVND (reference sequence). This CDR3 contains 16 residues.

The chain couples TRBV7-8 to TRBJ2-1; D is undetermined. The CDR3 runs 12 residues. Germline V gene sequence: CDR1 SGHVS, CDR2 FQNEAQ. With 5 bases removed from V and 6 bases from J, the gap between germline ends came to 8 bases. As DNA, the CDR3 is TGTGCCAGCAGCCAGAGAGGCAATGAGCAGTTCTTC. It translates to CASSQRGNEQFF.

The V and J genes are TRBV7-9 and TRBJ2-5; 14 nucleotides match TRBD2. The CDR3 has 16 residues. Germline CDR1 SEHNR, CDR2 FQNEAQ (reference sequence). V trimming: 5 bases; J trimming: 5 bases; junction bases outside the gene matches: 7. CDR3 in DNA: TGTGCCAGCAGCCCTGGACTAGCGGGGGGCCTGGAGACCCAGTACTTC. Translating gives CASSPGLAGGLETQYF.

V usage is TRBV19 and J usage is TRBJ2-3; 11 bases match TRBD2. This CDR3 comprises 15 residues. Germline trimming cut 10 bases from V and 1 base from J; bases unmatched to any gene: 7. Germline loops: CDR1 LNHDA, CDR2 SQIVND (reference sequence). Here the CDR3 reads CATPPGLAGTDTQYF. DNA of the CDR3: TGTGCCACTCCACCGGGACTAGCGGGCACAGATACGCAGTATTTT. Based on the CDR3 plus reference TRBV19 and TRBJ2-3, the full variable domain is DGGITQSPKYLFRKEGQNVTLSCEQNLNHDAMYWYRQDPGQGLRLIYYSQIVNDFQKGDIAEGYSVSREKKESFPLTVTSAQKNPTAFYLCATPPGLAGTDTQYFGPGTRLTVL.

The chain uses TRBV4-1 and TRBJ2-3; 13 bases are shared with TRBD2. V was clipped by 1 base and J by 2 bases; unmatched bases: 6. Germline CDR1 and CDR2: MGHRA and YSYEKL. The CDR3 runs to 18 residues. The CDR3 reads CASSQVPTSGGNTDTQYF. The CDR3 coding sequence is TGCGCCAGCAGCCAAGTTCCGACTAGCGGGGGGAACACAGATACGCAGTATTTT.

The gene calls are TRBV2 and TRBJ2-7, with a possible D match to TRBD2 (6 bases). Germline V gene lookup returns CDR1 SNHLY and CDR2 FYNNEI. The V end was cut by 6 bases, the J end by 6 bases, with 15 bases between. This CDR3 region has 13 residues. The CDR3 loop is CASSATRRGEQYF. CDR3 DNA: TGTGCCAGCAGCGCTACTAGGAGGGGCGAGCAGTACTTC.

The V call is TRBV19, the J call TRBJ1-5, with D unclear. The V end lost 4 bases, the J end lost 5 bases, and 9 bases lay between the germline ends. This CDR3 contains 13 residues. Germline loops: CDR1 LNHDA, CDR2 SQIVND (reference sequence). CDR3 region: CASSRQEYQPQHF. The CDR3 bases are TGTGCCAGTAGTAGGCAGGAATATCAGCCCCAGCATTTT.

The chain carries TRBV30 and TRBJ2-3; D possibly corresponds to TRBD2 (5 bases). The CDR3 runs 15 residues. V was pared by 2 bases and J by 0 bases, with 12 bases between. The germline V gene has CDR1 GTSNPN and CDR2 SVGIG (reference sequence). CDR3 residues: CAWSTRGTSTDTQYF. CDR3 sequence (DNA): TGTGCCTGGAGTACCCGGGGTACTAGCACAGATACGCAGTATTTT.

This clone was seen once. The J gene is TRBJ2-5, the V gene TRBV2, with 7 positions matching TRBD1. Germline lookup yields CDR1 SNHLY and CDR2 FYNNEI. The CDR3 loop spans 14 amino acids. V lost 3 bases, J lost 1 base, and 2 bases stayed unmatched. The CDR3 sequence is CASSDWDSQETQYF. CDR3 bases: TGTGCCAGCAGTGACTGGGACAGCCAAGAGACCCAGTACTTC.

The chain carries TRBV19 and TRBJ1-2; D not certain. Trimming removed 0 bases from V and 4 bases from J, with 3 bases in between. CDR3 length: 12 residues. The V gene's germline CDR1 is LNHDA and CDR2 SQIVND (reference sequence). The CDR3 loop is CASSIDSYGYTF. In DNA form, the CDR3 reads TGTGCCAGTAGTATAGACAGCTATGGCTACACCTTC.

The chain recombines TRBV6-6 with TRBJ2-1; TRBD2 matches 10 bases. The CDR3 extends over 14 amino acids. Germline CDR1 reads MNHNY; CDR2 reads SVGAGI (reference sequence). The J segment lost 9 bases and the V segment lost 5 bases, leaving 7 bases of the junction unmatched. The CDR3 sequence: CASSTLAGFGEQFF. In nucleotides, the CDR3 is TGTGCCAGCAGTACACTAGCGGGATTCGGTGAGCAGTTCTTC.

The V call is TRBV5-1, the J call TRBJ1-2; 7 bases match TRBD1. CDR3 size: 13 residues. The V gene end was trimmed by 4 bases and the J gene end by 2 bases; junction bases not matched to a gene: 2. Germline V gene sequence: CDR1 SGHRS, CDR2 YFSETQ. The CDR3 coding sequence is TGCGCCAGCAGCCCGGGACAGAACTATGGCTACACCTTC. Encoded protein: CASSPGQNYGYTF.

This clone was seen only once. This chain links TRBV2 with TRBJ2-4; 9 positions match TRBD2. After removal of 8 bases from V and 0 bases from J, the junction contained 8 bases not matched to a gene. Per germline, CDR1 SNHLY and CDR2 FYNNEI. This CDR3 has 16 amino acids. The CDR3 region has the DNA TGTGCCAGCCGACTAGCGGTACTTGGAGCCAAAAACATTCAGTACTTC. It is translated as CASRLAVLGAKNIQYF. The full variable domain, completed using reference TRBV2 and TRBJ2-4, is EPEVTQTPSHQVTQMGQEVILRCVPISNHLYFYWYRQILGQKVEFLVSFYNNEISEKSEIFDDQFSVERPDGSNFTLKIRSTKLEDSAMYFCASRLAVLGAKNIQYFGAGTRLSVL.

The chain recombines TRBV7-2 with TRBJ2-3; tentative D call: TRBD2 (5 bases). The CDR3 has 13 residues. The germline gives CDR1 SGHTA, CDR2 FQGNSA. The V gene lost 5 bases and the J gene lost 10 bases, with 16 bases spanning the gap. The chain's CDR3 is CASSLNPGLAQYF. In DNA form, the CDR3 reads TGTGCCAGCAGCCTAAACCCCGGACTCGCGCAGTATTTT.